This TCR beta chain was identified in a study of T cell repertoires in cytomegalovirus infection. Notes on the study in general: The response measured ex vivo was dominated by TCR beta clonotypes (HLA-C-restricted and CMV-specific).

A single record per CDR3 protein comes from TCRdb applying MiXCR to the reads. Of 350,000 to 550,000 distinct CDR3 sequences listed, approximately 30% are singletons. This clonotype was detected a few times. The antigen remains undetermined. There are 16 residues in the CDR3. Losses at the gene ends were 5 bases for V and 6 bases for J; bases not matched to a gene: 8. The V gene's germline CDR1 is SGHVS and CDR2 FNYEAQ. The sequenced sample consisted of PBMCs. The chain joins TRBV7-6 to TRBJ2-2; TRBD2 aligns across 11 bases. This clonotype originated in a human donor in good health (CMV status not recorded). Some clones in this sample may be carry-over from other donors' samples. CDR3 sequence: CASSGSGGAPAGELFF. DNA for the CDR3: TGTGCCAGCAGCGGTAGCGGGGGGGCCCCCGCCGGGGAGCTGTTTTTT. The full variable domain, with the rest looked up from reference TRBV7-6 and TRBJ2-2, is GAGVSQSPRYKVTKRGQDVALRCDPISGHVSLYWYRQALGQGPEFLTYFNYEAQQDKSGLPNDRFSAERPEGSISTLTIQRTEQRDSAMYRCASSGSGGAPAGELFFGEGSRLTVL.